A single sample gave rise to the 32 T cell receptor beta chains below, sequenced in a study of cytomegalovirus exposure and HLA in healthy donors. Researchers ran the PCR with 60 Vbeta and 13 Jbeta primers. Sequencing used immunoSEQ multiplex PCR; TCRdb keeps in-frame clones, though not all of them. This table has approximately 160,000 clones, roughly 80% appearing once. Sequencing was done on a sample of PBMCs. Receptors were obtained from a boy aged 2 to 9 in good health and CMV-seronegative.

This chain uses TRBV28 with TRBJ2-1; TRBD2 matches at 10 bases. Germline V gene sequence: CDR1 MDHEN, CDR2 SYDVKM. The length of the CDR3 is 15 residues. V shed 5 bases and J 4 bases; nucleotides not matched to a gene: 5. The CDR3: CASSPLAGAYNEQFF. CDR3 nucleotides: TGTGCCAGCAGTCCTCTAGCGGGAGCTTACAATGAGCAGTTCTTC.

This chain connects TRBV6-5 to TRBJ2-7; tentative D call: TRBD2 (6 bases). Germline values: CDR1 MNHEY, CDR2 SVGAGI. The CDR3 totals 14 residues. V was pared by 2 bases and J by 6 bases, with 14 bases between. In nucleotides, the CDR3 is TGTGCCAGCAGTTACCCGGGGAGGTTAAGCGAGCAGTACTTC. Translating it yields CASSYPGRLSEQYF.

The gene calls are TRBV27 and TRBJ2-3; D is possibly TRBD2 (6 bases). The V end lost 4 bases, the J end lost 3 bases, and 14 bases lay between the germline ends. From germline, CDR1 is MNHEY and CDR2 SMNVEV (reference sequence). This CDR3 is 15 amino acids long. CDR3 sequence reads: CASSWGVYSTDTQYF. CDR3 bases: TGTGCCAGCAGTTGGGGGGTGTACTCGACAGATACGCAGTATTTT.

The chain couples TRBV27 to TRBJ1-5; weak D call: TRBD1 (5 bases). Looked up from germline, CDR1 is MNHEY and CDR2 is SMNVEV (reference sequence). V lost 2 bases and J 0 bases, leaving 11 bases between the germline ends. CDR3 length: 16 residues. CDR3 DNA sequence: TGTGCCAGCAGTTTAGGGGGGGTATATAGCAATCAGCCCCAGCATTTT. It specifies CASSLGGVYSNQPQHF.

This clone was recorded only once. The V and J genes are TRBV18 and TRBJ2-1; possibly TRBD1 for D (6 bases). Germline assignment: CDR1 KGHSH and CDR2 LQKENI. This CDR3 spans 15 amino acids. The V end was cut by 3 bases, the J end by 6 bases, with 15 bases between. The CDR3 region has the DNA TGTGCCAGCTCACCCTTATCAGGGGTAGGCAATGAGCAGTTCTTC. Translating gives CASSPLSGVGNEQFF.

CDR3 in amino acids: CAWSGKRSTGELFF. DNA for the CDR3: TGTGCCTGGAGTGGAAAACGTAGCACCGGGGAGCTGTTTTTT. The chain has TRBV30 and TRBJ2-2; no clear D gene. The germline V gene encodes CDR1 GTSNPN and CDR2 SVGIG (reference sequence). V lost 1 base to trimming and J lost 4 bases, with 10 bases between them. The CDR3 totals 14 residues.

V usage is TRBV25-1 and J usage is TRBJ1-2; D not certain. Trimming stripped 2 bases from V and 5 bases from J, with 12 bases between. This CDR3 region has 14 residues. Germline V CDR1 and CDR2: MGHDK, SYGVNS. CDR3 coding DNA: TGTGCCAGCAGTGAAGAGGTCGACCCTTATGGCTACACCTTC. Translating gives CASSEEVDPYGYTF.

V gene TRBV7-8 combines with J gene TRBJ2-2; no clear D. The CDR3 runs 13 residues. Germline assignment: CDR1 SGHVS and CDR2 FQNEAQ. Trimming took off 1 base at V and 7 bases at J, with 7 bases between the two ends. This CDR3 is CASSLDSGGELFF. The CDR3 nucleotides read TGTGCCAGCAGCTTAGACAGTGGCGGGGAGCTGTTTTTT.

The genes are TRBV2 and TRBJ2-1; 12 positions match TRBD2. Trimming cost V 4 bases and J 8 bases; bases outside gene matches: 12. The germline CDR1 and CDR2 sequences are SNHLY and FYNNEI. CDR3 size: 17 residues. The CDR3, as DNA: TGTGCCAGCAGTGGCGAGACTAGCGGGAGTCTTTTCGATGAGCAGTTCTTC. Its translation: CASSGETSGSLFDEQFF. Using reference TRBV2 and TRBJ2-1 for the parts outside the CDR3, the full variable domain is EPEVTQTPSHQVTQMGQEVILRCVPISNHLYFYWYRQILGQKVEFLVSFYNNEISEKSEIFDDQFSVERPDGSNFTLKIRSTKLEDSAMYFCASSGETSGSLFDEQFFGPGTRLTVL.

This CDR3 reads CASSPGTAIEQYF. The CDR3 region has the DNA TGTGCCAGCAGCCCCGGGACAGCTATCGAGCAGTACTTC. The chain combines TRBV5-4 with TRBJ2-7; 7 bases map to TRBD1. The CDR3 extends over 13 amino acids. With 4 bases clipped from V and 6 bases from J, the junction kept 7 bases outside the gene matches. Looked up from germline, CDR1 is SGHNT and CDR2 is YYREEE (reference sequence).

The rearrangement uses TRBV2 and TRBJ1-1; D is ambiguous. Trimming left V 7 bases short and J 3 bases short, with 3 bases between. The V gene's germline CDR1 is SNHLY and CDR2 FYNNEI. CDR3 size: 10 residues. The CDR3 reads CASIYTEAFF. The CDR3 coding sequence is TGTGCCAGCATATACACTGAAGCTTTCTTT.

The V gene is TRBV9, the J gene TRBJ2-3; 7 bases line up with TRBD2. The CDR3 is 13 amino acids. Germline assignment: CDR1 SGDLS and CDR2 YYNGEE. The trim removed 5 bases at V and 2 bases at J, leaving 2 bases unmatched. CDR3 nucleotide sequence: TGTGCCAGCAGAACTAGCGACACAGATACGCAGTATTTT. Amino acid sequence: CASRTSDTDTQYF.

This sequence joins TRBV19 and TRBJ1-2; 8 bases map to TRBD1. The V segment lost 6 bases and the J segment 8 bases; nucleotides outside the gene matches: 11. This CDR3 is built from 14 residues. The germline CDR1 and CDR2 sequences are LNHDA and SQIVND (reference sequence). The CDR3 loop is CASSLTGVPIGYTF. CDR3 in DNA: TGTGCCAGTAGCCTGACAGGGGTCCCAATCGGCTACACCTTC.

This rearrangement joins TRBV19 to TRBJ1-1; 8 positions agree with TRBD1. CDR1 and CDR2 from the germline V gene are LNHDA and SQIVND (reference sequence). The CDR3 runs 16 residues. The V gene end was trimmed by 3 bases and the J gene end by 4 bases; junction bases not matched to a gene: 10. The CDR3 DNA follows: TGTGCCAGTAGTATTTTCCCCGGACAGGGCTTCACTGAAGCTTTCTTT. This gives the protein CASSIFPGQGFTEAFF. Supplemented by reference TRBV19 and TRBJ1-1, the full variable domain reads DGGITQSPKYLFRKEGQNVTLSCEQNLNHDAMYWYRQDPGQGLRLIYYSQIVNDFQKGDIAEGYSVSREKKESFPLTVTSAQKNPTAFYLCASSIFPGQGFTEAFFGQGTRLTVV.

The chain carries TRBV9 and TRBJ1-1; D perhaps matches TRBD1 (6 bases). Trimming took off 3 bases at V and 4 bases at J, with 13 bases between the two ends. The CDR3 runs 14 residues. CDR1 and CDR2 from the germline V gene are SGDLS and YYNGEE. The CDR3 is CASSETGTFTEAFF. CDR3 DNA: TGTGCCAGCAGCGAAACCGGGACATTCACTGAAGCTTTCTTT.

The J gene is TRBJ2-7, the V gene TRBV18, with 14 bases identical to TRBD2. This CDR3 has 16 amino acids. V shed 3 bases and J 4 bases; nucleotides not matched to a gene: 5. CDR1 and CDR2 from the germline V gene are KGHSH and LQKENI. Written as DNA, the CDR3 is TGTGCCAGCTCACCCGGGACTAGCGGGAGTGCATACGAGCAGTACTTC. It specifies CASSPGTSGSAYEQYF.

This rearrangement joins TRBV5-1 to TRBJ1-2; a possible D gene is TRBD1 (6 bases). The V end lost 6 bases, the J end lost 2 bases, and 14 bases lay between the germline ends. Per germline, CDR1 SGHRS and CDR2 YFSETQ. The CDR3 loop spans 14 amino acids. In DNA form, the CDR3 reads TGCGCCAGCACTTACGTTACAGGGAACTATGGCTACACCTTC. It specifies CASTYVTGNYGYTF. Based on the CDR3 plus reference TRBV5-1 and TRBJ1-2, the full variable domain is KAGVTQTPRYLIKTRGQQVTLSCSPISGHRSVSWYQQTPGQGLQFLFEYFSETQRNKGNFPGRFSGRQFSNSRSEMNVSTLELGDSALYLCASTYVTGNYGYTFGSGTRLTVV.

The chain employs TRBV5-1 and TRBJ2-5; TRBD2 might be the D (6 bases). The V gene's germline CDR1 is SGHRS and CDR2 YFSETQ. The CDR3 is 13 residues long. With 4 bases removed from V and 2 bases from J, the gap between germline ends came to 9 bases. CDR3 sequence: CASSTGGQETQYF. The CDR3 nucleotides are TGCGCCAGCAGCACCGGGGGACAAGAGACCCAGTACTTC.

This chain joins TRBV12-5 and TRBJ1-1; 7 nucleotides line up with TRBD1. V gave up 8 bases and J gave up 1 base; unmatched junction bases: 10. Germline CDR1 reads LGHNT; CDR2 reads FRNRAP. The CDR3 contains 15 residues. The CDR3 loop reads CASSSTTGRNTEAFF. CDR3 nucleotide sequence: TGTGCTAGTTCCTCTACGACAGGGCGGAACACTGAAGCTTTCTTT.

The chain carries TRBV29-1 and TRBJ1-1, with D possibly being TRBD1 (6 bases). V lost 0 bases and J 4 bases, leaving 15 bases between the germline ends. The CDR3 length is 15 residues. Germline V lookup: CDR1 SQVTM, CDR2 ANQGSEA. The CDR3, as DNA: TGCAGCGTTGAAGAGAGGCGGGGGCTCGGCACTGAAGCTTTCTTT. Translated: CSVEERRGLGTEAFF.

This clone was detected only once. The chain employs TRBV7-6 and TRBJ1-1; D is uncertain. The germline V gene encodes CDR1 SGHVS and CDR2 FNYEAQ. Deletions cut 5 bases from V and 0 bases from J, with 13 bases between. This CDR3 spans 15 amino acids. The CDR3 DNA reads TGTGCCAGCAGCCCTATCTCCTTGATGAACACTGAAGCTTTCTTT. It specifies CASSPISLMNTEAFF.

V and J are TRBV4-1 and TRBJ2-3, with D perhaps matching TRBD1 (6 bases). With 4 bases removed from V and 2 bases from J, the gap between germline ends came to 13 bases. CDR1 is MGHRA and CDR2 is YSYEKL in the germline V gene. The CDR3 loop spans 15 amino acids. The CDR3 loop is CASSPSQGFTDTQYF. The DNA for the CDR3 is TGCGCCAGCAGCCCTTCTCAGGGGTTCACAGATACGCAGTATTTT.

J is TRBJ2-1 and V is TRBV5-1; D unresolved. V gave up 4 bases and J gave up 0 bases, with 14 bases separating them. The CDR3 sequence is 16 residues long. Germline V gene data show CDR1 as SGHRS and CDR2 as YFSETQ. Written as DNA, the CDR3 is TGCGCCAGCAGCCCAACCGAGTATAGCTCCTACAATGAGCAGTTCTTC. As protein: CASSPTEYSSYNEQFF.

The V gene is TRBV5-6, the J gene TRBJ2-1, with TRBD1 matching over 8 bases. This CDR3 region has 15 residues. Germline CDR1 is SGHDT and CDR2 is YYEEEE. V trimming: 4 bases; J trimming: 0 bases; junction bases outside the gene matches: 3. Here the CDR3 DNA reads TGTGCCAGCAGCGTCGACAGGGGCTCCTACAATGAGCAGTTCTTC. It specifies CASSVDRGSYNEQFF.

CDR3 coding DNA: TGCGCCAGCAGCCAAGGGTTCATACGGGAGGACTACGAGCAGTACTTC. The encoded protein is CASSQGFIREDYEQYF. J is TRBJ2-7 and V is TRBV4-1; the match to TRBD2 covers 7 bases. Germline V gene lookup returns CDR1 MGHRA and CDR2 YSYEKL. The V gene end was trimmed by 1 base and the J gene end by 3 bases; junction bases not matched to a gene: 9. The CDR3 is 16 amino acids.

The rearrangement links TRBV5-1 to TRBJ2-1, with TRBD2 identical over 8 bases. This CDR3 has 15 amino acids. Germline V lookup: CDR1 SGHRS, CDR2 YFSETQ. V gave up 4 bases and J gave up 4 bases; unmatched junction bases: 7. CDR3 loop: CASSTTSGPYNEQFF. CDR3 DNA sequence: TGCGCCAGCAGCACTACTAGCGGACCATACAATGAGCAGTTCTTC.

Note on this clone: This likely comes from a read error, as the CDR3 has no conserved phenylalanine or tryptophan at its end. The rearrangement joins TRBV5-4 to TRBJ1-2; D not resolved. Germline V gives CDR1 SGHNT, CDR2 YYREEE (reference sequence). The CDR3 sequence is 13 residues long. Trimming removed 4 bases from V and 6 bases from J, with 13 bases in between. CDR3 in amino acids: CASSLPQLDGYTS. The CDR3 bases are TGTGCCAGCAGCCTACCACAGCTCGATGGCTACACCTCC.

This clone occurred once. The chain's CDR3 is CASRTSTDTQYF. CDR3 nucleotides: TGCGCCAGCAGAACTAGCACAGATACGCAGTATTTT. This rearrangement joins TRBV10-1 to TRBJ2-3, with D uncertain. The CDR3 is 12 residues long. V lost 6 bases and J 0 bases, leaving 4 bases between the germline ends. Germline V CDR1 and CDR2: WNHNN, SYGVQD (reference sequence).

The chain uses TRBV14 and TRBJ1-4, with 8 bases matching TRBD1. This CDR3 is built from 15 residues. V was clipped by 1 base and J by 7 bases; unmatched bases: 5. The germline gives CDR1 SGHDN, CDR2 FVKESK. DNA for the CDR3: TGTGCCAGCAGCCAAGGACAGGGGAGGGCTGAAAAACTGTTTTTT. As protein: CASSQGQGRAEKLFF. Supplemented by reference TRBV14 and TRBJ1-4, the full variable domain reads EAGVTQFPSHSVIEKGQTVTLRCDPISGHDNLYWYRRVMGKEIKFLLHFVKESKQDESGMPNNRFLAERTGGTYSTLKVQPAELEDSGVYFCASSQGQGRAEKLFFGSGTQLSVL.

This clone was counted a single time. The J gene is TRBJ2-3, the V gene TRBV18, with TRBD2 identical over 8 bases. The CDR3 is 16 amino acids. Germline V gene data show CDR1 as KGHSH and CDR2 as LQKENI. Unmatched junction bases numbered 3, after V lost 0 bases and J lost 1 base. CDR3: CASSPPAAGGTDTQYF. CDR3 coding DNA: TGTGCCAGCTCACCACCTGCAGCGGGGGGCACAGATACGCAGTATTTT.

This chain joins TRBV16 and TRBJ1-1; 7 nucleotides agree with TRBD1. The trim removed 0 bases at V and 3 bases at J, leaving 16 bases unmatched. Germline loops: CDR1 KGHSY, CDR2 FQNENV. The CDR3 contains 19 residues. CDR3 nucleotides: TGTGCCAGCAGCCAATCGGGGGTCCACAGGGGTCTGGCGGACACTGAAGCTTTCTTT. It is translated as CASSQSGVHRGLADTEAFF.

This clone showed up just once. This chain links TRBV6-5 with TRBJ1-2; D remains unclear. V shed 4 bases and J shed 4 bases, with 7 bases lying between them. CDR3 length: 12 residues. The germline V gene has CDR1 MNHEY and CDR2 SVGAGI. The CDR3 is CASSFNGYGYTF. CDR3 coding DNA: TGTGCCAGCAGTTTCAACGGCTATGGCTACACCTTC.